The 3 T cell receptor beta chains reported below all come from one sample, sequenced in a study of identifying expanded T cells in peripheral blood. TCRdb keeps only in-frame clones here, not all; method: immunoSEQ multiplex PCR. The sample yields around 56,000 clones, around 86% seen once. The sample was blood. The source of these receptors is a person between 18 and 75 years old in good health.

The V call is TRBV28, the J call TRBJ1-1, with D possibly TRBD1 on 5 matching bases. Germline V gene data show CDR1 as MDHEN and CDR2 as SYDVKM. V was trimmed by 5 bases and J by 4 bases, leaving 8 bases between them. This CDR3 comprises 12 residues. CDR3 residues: CASSGTFTEAFF. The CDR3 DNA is TGTGCCAGCAGTGGGACTTTCACTGAAGCTTTCTTT.

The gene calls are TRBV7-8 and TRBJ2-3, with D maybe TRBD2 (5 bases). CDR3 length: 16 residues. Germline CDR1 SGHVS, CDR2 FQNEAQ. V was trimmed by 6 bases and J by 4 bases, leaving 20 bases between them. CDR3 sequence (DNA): TGTGCCAGCAGACAAAAGGACGGAGGTTGGGCAGATACGCAGTATTTT. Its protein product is CASRQKDGGWADTQYF.

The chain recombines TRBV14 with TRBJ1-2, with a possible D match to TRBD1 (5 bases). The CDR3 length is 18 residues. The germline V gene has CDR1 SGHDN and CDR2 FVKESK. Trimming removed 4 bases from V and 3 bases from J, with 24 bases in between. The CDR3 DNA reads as TGTGCCAGCAGCCTCCTTCCACTAGGGGCCCTTCGAGACTATGGCTACACCTTC. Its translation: CASSLLPLGALRDYGYTF.